The TCR beta chain described here comes from a study of blood T cell repertoires in COVID-19. Participants were aged about 18 to 95 years, lived in roughly 25 US areas, and enrolled virtually. Clones were sequenced by immunoSEQ multiplex PCR, and TCRdb holds only the in-frame ones, with some missing. The sample records approximately 250,000 clones, approximately 90% being singletons. The sequenced material came from PBMCs or T cells enriched from blood (not recorded which). The source is a woman aged 25 to 39 with acute COVID-19.

CDR3 loop: CASNGPSGNTIYF. CDR3 sequence (DNA): TGTGCCAGCAATGGCCCCTCTGGAAACACCATATATTTT. The chain joins TRBV28 to TRBJ1-3; no clear D. Germline CDR1 and CDR2: MDHEN and SYDVKM. The V end was cut by 7 bases, the J end by 0 bases, with 7 bases between. The CDR3 runs to 13 residues.